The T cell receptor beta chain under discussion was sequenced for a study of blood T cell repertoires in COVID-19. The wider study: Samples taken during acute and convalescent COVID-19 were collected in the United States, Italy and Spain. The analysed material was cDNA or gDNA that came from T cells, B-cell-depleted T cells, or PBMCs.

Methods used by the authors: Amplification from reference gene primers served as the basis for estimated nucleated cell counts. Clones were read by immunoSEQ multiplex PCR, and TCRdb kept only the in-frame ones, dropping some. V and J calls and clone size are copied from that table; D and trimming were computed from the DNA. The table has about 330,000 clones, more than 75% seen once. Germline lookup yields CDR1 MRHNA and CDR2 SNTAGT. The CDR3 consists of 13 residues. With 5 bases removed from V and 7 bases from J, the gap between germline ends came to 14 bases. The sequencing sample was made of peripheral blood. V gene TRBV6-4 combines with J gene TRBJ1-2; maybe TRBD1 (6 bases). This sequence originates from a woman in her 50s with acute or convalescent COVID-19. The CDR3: CASSLQGGGGYTF. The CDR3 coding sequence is TGTGCCAGCAGTCTACAGGGAGGGGGTGGCTACACCTTC.